A single sample gave rise to the 23 T cell receptor beta chains below, sequenced in a study of CD8+ T cells in alopecia areata. RNA was extracted and reverse transcribed into cDNA as the sequencing template. Sequencing used immunoSEQ multiplex PCR; TCRdb keeps in-frame clones, though not all of them. The sample has around 100,000 clones, about 71% seen once. As to treatment: oral pan-JAK inhibitor, 5-10 mg twice daily. The sample in question was CD8+ T cells sorted from blood, obtained between weeks 43 and 45, from a patient treated with tofacitinib. All receptors derive from a human donor with alopecia areata.

A note on this clone: This specimen includes other DNA sequences encoding the same CDR3. The chain is built from TRBV9 and TRBJ1-1; D is undetermined. The germline V gene has CDR1 SGDLS and CDR2 YYNGEE. Trimming pared 0 bases from V and 5 bases from J, leaving 5 bases between. The CDR3 length is 12 residues. CDR3 nucleotide sequence: TGTGCCAGCAGCGTAGGGGGAACTGAAGCTTTCTTT. It translates to CASSVGGTEAFF.

This rearrangement joins TRBV11-2 to TRBJ1-3; D not resolved. Germline CDR1 SGHAT, CDR2 FQNNGV. The CDR3 is 14 residues long. V was clipped by 1 base and J by 1 base, with 5 bases between them. The CDR3 here is CASSLGDSGNTIYF. CDR3 coding DNA: TGTGCCAGCAGCTTAGGAGATTCTGGAAACACCATATATTTT.

The J gene is TRBJ1-1, the V gene TRBV13; D call uncertain. V was shortened by 7 bases and J by 1 base, with 13 bases between the two germline ends. CDR3 size: 14 residues. The germline V gene has CDR1 PRHDT and CDR2 FYEKMQ (reference sequence). The chain's CDR3 is CASTPLGENTEAFF. CDR3 DNA: TGTGCCAGCACTCCCCTGGGAGAGAACACTGAAGCTTTCTTT. The full variable domain, its missing parts supplied by reference TRBV13 and TRBJ1-1, is AAGVIQSPRHLIKEKRETATLKCYPIPRHDTVYWYQQGPGQDPQFLISFYEKMQSDKGSIPDRFSAQQFSDYHSELNMSSLELGDSALYFCASTPLGENTEAFFGQGTRLTVV.

The chain joins TRBV27 to TRBJ2-3; a weak D match, TRBD1 (6 bases). The CDR3 extends over 13 amino acids. CDR1 is MNHEY and CDR2 is SMNVEV in the germline V gene (reference sequence). The V end was cut by 6 bases, the J end by 5 bases, with 12 bases between. The CDR3 nucleotides read TGTGCCAGCAGATTCCTACAGGGAGATACGCAGTATTTT. Residues: CASRFLQGDTQYF.

The rearrangement links TRBV4-3 to TRBJ2-1, with D possibly TRBD1 on 6 matching bases. V lost 3 bases, J lost 6 bases, and 15 bases lay in between. CDR3 length equals 15 residues. CDR1 LGHNA and CDR2 YSLEER come from the germline V gene. The CDR3 DNA is TGCGCCAGCAGCCAGGCGCAGGGGATCGTCAATGAGCAGTTCTTC. This sequence encodes CASSQAQGIVNEQFF.

This clone was detected once. The rearrangement uses TRBV7-7 and TRBJ2-4; D call uncertain. This CDR3 region has 15 residues. Looked up from germline, CDR1 is SSHAT and CDR2 is FNYEAQ (reference sequence). V shed 3 bases and J shed 0 bases, with 9 bases lying between them. Written as DNA, the CDR3 is TGTGCCAGCAGCTTTTCCGTTCTAGCCAAAAACATTCAGTACTTC. Translated: CASSFSVLAKNIQYF.

This chain joins TRBV7-8 and TRBJ2-7; D call uncertain. There are 15 residues in the CDR3. The V end was cut by 1 base, the J end by 1 base, with 11 bases between. Germline values: CDR1 SGHVS, CDR2 FQNEAQ. The CDR3 region is CASSLGSGTSYEQYF. The CDR3, as DNA: TGTGCCAGCAGCTTAGGCTCGGGCACATCCTACGAGCAGTACTTC.

The CDR3 sequence is CAISESTNTEAFF. The CDR3 DNA sequence: TGTGCCATCAGTGAGTCGACGAACACTGAAGCTTTCTTT. This chain uses TRBV10-3 with TRBJ1-1, with D unclear. This CDR3 region has 13 residues. The V gene lost 0 bases and the J gene lost 1 base, with 3 bases spanning the gap. CDR1 and CDR2 (germline): ENHRY, SYGVKD.

The genes are TRBV6-5 and TRBJ2-7; D is possibly TRBD2 (6 bases). Trimming left V 2 bases short and J 3 bases short, with 11 bases between. The CDR3 has 14 residues. In germline, CDR1 is MNHEY, CDR2 SVGAGI. CDR3 in DNA: TGTGCCAGCAGTTACGGGACTTCGTACTACGAGCAGTACTTC. Amino acid sequence: CASSYGTSYYEQYF.

The chain employs TRBV7-9 and TRBJ1-1; D unresolved. CDR1 and CDR2 (germline): SEHNR, FQNEAQ (reference sequence). The ends were cut back, 7 bases at V and 1 base at J, with 7 bases in the middle. The CDR3 totals 12 residues. The CDR3 region has the DNA TGTGCCAGCAAGGACGGGAACACTGAAGCTTTCTTT. This gives the protein CASKDGNTEAFF.

This clone appeared once. V is TRBV27 and J is TRBJ2-3, with 7 bases lining up with TRBD2. CDR1 is MNHEY and CDR2 is SMNVEV in the germline V gene (reference sequence). V lost 7 bases, J lost 2 bases, and 15 bases stayed unmatched. The CDR3 covers 17 residues. The CDR3 nucleotides read TGTGCCAGCAACCCTTCACGGGGTAGCGGGCCCACAGATACGCAGTATTTT. It is translated as CASNPSRGSGPTDTQYF.

This clone showed up just a few times. Additional DNA sequences in this sample encode the identical CDR3. The chain employs TRBV7-8 and TRBJ2-6; 9 bases agree with TRBD1. The CDR3 spans 15 residues. Germline CDR1 is SGHVS and CDR2 is FQNEAQ. The J segment lost 6 bases and the V segment lost 5 bases, leaving 5 bases of the junction unmatched. CDR3 sequence (DNA): TGTGCCAGCAGCCTTGACAGGGGGGTGGCCAACGTCCTGACTTTC. Amino acid sequence: CASSLDRGVANVLTF.

The V and J genes are TRBV19 and TRBJ1-1; D is perhaps TRBD1 (5 bases). This CDR3 is 12 amino acids long. Germline V gene lookup returns CDR1 LNHDA and CDR2 SQIVND (reference sequence). Trimming left V 7 bases short and J 4 bases short, with 10 bases between. The CDR3 loop reads CASNGDVTEAFF. The CDR3 DNA follows: TGTGCCAGTAATGGGGACGTCACTGAAGCTTTCTTT.

V and J are TRBV13 and TRBJ1-2; D gene unclear. Germline V lookup: CDR1 PRHDT, CDR2 FYEKMQ (reference sequence). The CDR3 covers 14 residues. Between the trimmed V and J ends, which lost 1 base and 1 base, there was a span of 7 bases. The chain's CDR3 is CASSLESDNYGYTF. CDR3 in DNA: TGTGCCAGCAGCTTAGAATCTGATAACTATGGCTACACCTTC.

The chain links TRBV7-8 to TRBJ2-5; D is uncertain. V lost 5 bases and J lost 2, with 3 bases in between. Germline CDR1 and CDR2: SGHVS and FQNEAQ. The CDR3 is 11 residues long. The CDR3 reads CASSLQETQYF. CDR3 nucleotide sequence: TGTGCCAGCAGCCTGCAAGAGACCCAGTACTTC.

The chain employs TRBV2 and TRBJ2-1, with 9 positions matching TRBD2. The germline CDR1 and CDR2 sequences are SNHLY and FYNNEI. The trim removed 4 bases at V and 10 bases at J, leaving 17 bases unmatched. This CDR3 region has 17 residues. The CDR3 sequence: CASSGWLASGDLVEQFF. The CDR3 DNA is TGTGCCAGCAGTGGGTGGTTGGCTAGCGGGGATTTGGTGGAGCAGTTCTTC.

This clone was observed a single time. V is TRBV2 and J is TRBJ1-2; no reliable D call. Germline V CDR1 and CDR2: SNHLY, FYNNEI. The germline V and J ends were trimmed by 5 bases and 0 bases, with 10 bases remaining between them. The CDR3 spans 14 residues. CDR3 region: CASSSRESNYGYTF. The CDR3 DNA reads as TGTGCCAGCAGTTCGAGAGAATCTAACTATGGCTACACCTTC.

The chain uses TRBV29-1 and TRBJ1-2; D might be TRBD1 (5 bases). The germline V gene has CDR1 SQVTM and CDR2 ANQGSEA. Trimming removed 1 base from V and 3 bases from J, with 15 bases in between. CDR3 length equals 15 residues. CDR3 bases: TGCAGCGTTGAAGTGTTCGGGACCGACCACTATGGCTACACCTTC. Translated: CSVEVFGTDHYGYTF.

This clone was found a few times. The rearrangement links TRBV29-1 to TRBJ1-1; 7 positions match TRBD1. CDR1 SQVTM and CDR2 ANQGSEA come from the germline V gene. This CDR3 contains 10 residues. V trimming: 4 bases; J trimming: 11 bases; junction bases outside the gene matches: 4. The DNA of the CDR3 is TGCAGCGTTGCCGACAGGGCTGCTTTCTTT. The encoded protein is CSVADRAAFF.

V and J are TRBV11-2 and TRBJ2-7, with unresolved D. V lost 5 bases and J 7 bases, leaving 9 bases between the germline ends. CDR1 is SGHAT, CDR2 FQNNGV, per germline. The CDR3 sequence is 11 residues long. CDR3 DNA: TGTGCCAGCAGCCCCCTCGGGGAGCAGTACTTC. Residues: CASSPLGEQYF.

The V call is TRBV28, the J call TRBJ1-5; no clear D gene. CDR3 length equals 15 residues. Between the trimmed V and J ends, which lost 3 bases and 6 bases, there was a span of 15 bases. Germline-derived CDR1 and CDR2 are MDHEN and SYDVKM. The CDR3 loop reads CASSLGKGYRQPQHF. CDR3 sequence (DNA): TGTGCCAGCAGTTTGGGGAAAGGGTATCGTCAGCCCCAGCATTTT.

This clone has a handful of counts. Additional DNA sequences in this sample encode the identical CDR3. The chain carries TRBV6-5 and TRBJ1-1; D is possibly TRBD1 (5 bases). V lost 0 bases to trimming and J lost 1 base, with 6 bases between them. CDR3 length equals 14 residues. Germline values: CDR1 MNHEY, CDR2 SVGAGI. CDR3 sequence (DNA): TGTGCCAGCAGTTACTCGGGACGGAACACTGAAGCTTTCTTT. Amino acids: CASSYSGRNTEAFF.

The chain carries TRBV7-2 and TRBJ2-3; TRBD2 is a possible D gene (5 bases). This CDR3 region has 15 residues. Looked up from germline, CDR1 is SGHTA and CDR2 is FQGNSA. V was shortened by 7 bases and J by 2 bases, with 16 bases between the two germline ends. The CDR3: CASNPRADHTDTQYF. As DNA, the CDR3 is TGTGCCAGCAACCCGAGGGCAGACCACACAGATACGCAGTATTTT.